This T cell receptor (beta chain) stems from a study of T cell repertoires in cytomegalovirus infection. Whole-study findings and limits: Dominating the ex vivo response were HLA-C-restricted CMV-specific TCR beta clonotypes.

V was pared by 5 bases and J by 7 bases, with 21 bases between. From germline, CDR1 is SGHVS and CDR2 FQNEAQ. There are 16 residues in the CDR3. There are many counts of this clonotype. The target antigen is unknown. TCRdb redid the calling of the reads with MiXCR, one entry per CDR3 protein. The sample has around 450,000 distinct CDR3 sequences, about 11% seen once. The chain uses TRBV7-8 and TRBJ1-3; tentative D call: TRBD1 (5 bases). Material: PBMCs. The source of this sequence is a human donor in good health (CMV status not recorded). Some clones in this sample may be carry-over from other donors' samples. The CDR3 DNA reads as TGTGCCAGCAGCCCGCGGGGACTCCTGGGCCGGAACACCATATATTTT. Translating gives CASSPRGLLGRNTIYF.